One sample yielded the 20 T cell receptor beta chains listed below, sequenced in a study of CD8 T cells in Susac syndrome. After extraction with the RNeasy kit, about 0.5 to 1 ug of the RNA was reverse transcribed using random hexamers. Each CDR3 protein is one row after TCRdb ran MiXCR on the immunoSEQ multiplex PCR reads. The table records roughly 180,000 distinct CDR3 sequences, around 94% of them present only once. Sequenced sample: CD4+ T cells from PBMCs. The source of these receptors is a human donor with Susac syndrome.

CDR3 amino acids: CASSGDTLGKYF. The CDR3 nucleotides read TGTGCCAGCAGTGGGGACACCCTGGGGAAGTACTTC. The rearrangement uses TRBV2 and TRBJ2-7; tentatively, D is TRBD1 (6 bases). Germline CDR1 and CDR2: SNHLY and FYNNEI. Trimming stripped 4 bases from V and 11 bases from J, with 15 bases between. The CDR3 runs 12 residues. Full variable domain (remainder filled in from reference TRBV2 and TRBJ2-7): EPEVTQTPSHQVTQMGQEVILRCVPISNHLYFYWYRQILGQKVEFLVSFYNNEISEKSEIFDDQFSVERPDGSNFTLKIRSTKLEDSAMYFCASSGDTLGKYFGPGTRLTVT.

The J gene is TRBJ1-2, the V gene TRBV5-1; maybe TRBD1 (6 bases). Germline assignment: CDR1 SGHRS and CDR2 YFSETQ. CDR3 length: 15 residues. V gave up 3 bases and J gave up 5 bases, with 17 bases separating them. The CDR3 coding sequence is TGCGCCAGCAGCTATGCCACGACAGGAGGATATGGCTACACCTTC. Its translation is CASSYATTGGYGYTF.

This sequence joins TRBV20-1 and TRBJ1-2; no clear D gene. Trimming shortened V by 2 bases and J by 4 bases, and 11 bases separated the two germline ends. The length of the CDR3 is 13 residues. Germline V gene sequence: CDR1 DFQATT, CDR2 SNEGSKA (reference sequence). CDR3 region: CSARRAVGYGYTF. CDR3 bases: TGCAGTGCTAGACGGGCCGTCGGCTATGGCTACACCTTC.

In its sample, this clonotype was seen a few times. As DNA, the CDR3 is TGTGCCAGCAGTGTCGGCCTATACAATGAGCAGTTCTTC. Its protein product is CASSVGLYNEQFF. V and J are TRBV2 and TRBJ2-1; D not resolved. The length of the CDR3 is 13 residues. CDR1 SNHLY and CDR2 FYNNEI come from the germline V gene. With 4 bases removed from V and 4 bases from J, the gap between germline ends came to 8 bases.

The chain couples TRBV20-1 to TRBJ1-1; D is undetermined. Germline V gene data show CDR1 as DFQATT and CDR2 as SNEGSKA (reference sequence). The CDR3 sequence is 16 residues long. V was pared by 0 bases and J by 0 bases, with 14 bases between. CDR3: CSAREDQVRMNTEAFF. DNA of the CDR3: TGCAGTGCTAGAGAGGATCAGGTCCGAATGAACACTGAAGCTTTCTTT.

The chain uses TRBV4-3 and TRBJ2-2; 7 bases align to TRBD2. The junction had 2 bases not matched to a gene; V was cut back by 1 base and J by 3 bases. The CDR3 extends over 15 amino acids. CDR1 and CDR2 from the germline V gene are LGHNA and YSLEER. The CDR3 protein is CASSQGTRDTGELFF. The CDR3 DNA is TGCGCCAGCAGCCAAGGGACTAGGGACACCGGGGAGCTGTTTTTT.

This clonotype has only one observation. The J gene is TRBJ2-1, the V gene TRBV5-1, with 9 bases fitting TRBD1. The CDR3 is made up of 13 amino acids. Losses at the gene ends were 4 bases for V and 8 bases for J; bases not matched to a gene: 4. Germline CDR1 is SGHRS and CDR2 is YFSETQ. The CDR3 nucleotides are TGCGCCAGCAGCACAGGGGGCAGGGATGAGCAGTTCTTC. Translation: CASSTGGRDEQFF.

The chain couples TRBV6-6 to TRBJ2-7, with 8 bases that match TRBD2. The CDR3 has 15 residues. Germline V gives CDR1 MNHNY, CDR2 SVGAGI (reference sequence). V shed 2 bases, J shed 0 bases, and the junction held 3 bases outside the gene matches. The CDR3, as DNA: TGTGCCAGCAGTTACGGAGCGGGAGCCTCCTACGAGCAGTACTTC. Amino acids: CASSYGAGASYEQYF.

The rearrangement joins TRBV3-1 to TRBJ2-1; 9 nucleotides agree with TRBD1. V lost 5 bases to trimming and J lost 6 bases; unmatched junction nucleotides: 8. The CDR3 sequence is 15 residues long. Germline V gene lookup returns CDR1 LGHDT and CDR2 YNNKEL (reference sequence). Here the CDR3 DNA reads TGTGCCAGCAGCACCCGGGACAGGGTCGTCAATGAGCAGTTCTTC. Translated, it gives CASSTRDRVVNEQFF.

The chain employs TRBV2 and TRBJ2-3; D may match TRBD1 or TRBD2 (5 bases each). Trimming left V 1 base short and J 3 bases short, with 5 bases between. This CDR3 contains 13 residues. Germline CDR1 SNHLY, CDR2 FYNNEI. CDR3 nucleotide sequence: TGTGCCAGCAGTGAAGGGGGGACAGATACGCAGTATTTT. Its protein product is CASSEGGTDTQYF.

The CDR3 region has the DNA TGTGCCAGCAGTTCGGCAGGGTTGGCCTATGGCTACACCTTC. This encodes CASSSAGLAYGYTF. The J gene is TRBJ1-2, the V gene TRBV28; D is possibly TRBD1 (5 bases). The CDR3 is 14 residues long. Trimming shortened V by 4 bases and J by 4 bases, and 13 bases separated the two germline ends. Germline loops: CDR1 MDHEN, CDR2 SYDVKM.

This clonotype was seen only once. This chain joins TRBV6-5 and TRBJ2-6; D is unresolved. Per the germline V gene, CDR1 is MNHEY and CDR2 is SVGAGI. The CDR3 loop spans 14 amino acids. V lost 5 bases and J lost 0, with 5 bases in between. CDR3 loop: CASSKVSGANVLTF. CDR3 DNA sequence: TGTGCCAGCAGTAAGGTCTCTGGGGCCAACGTCCTGACTTTC.

CDR3 coding DNA: TGTGCCAGCAGTCCCTCATGGGTGCGCAGGAGAGACAATCAGCCCCAGCATTTT. This translates into CASSPSWVRRRDNQPQHF. The chain links TRBV28 to TRBJ1-5; D is ambiguous. Germline values: CDR1 MDHEN, CDR2 SYDVKM. V was trimmed by 5 bases and J by 3 bases, leaving 23 bases between them. This CDR3 region has 18 residues.

This clonotype has just one count. This chain links TRBV2 with TRBJ2-1; 7 bases map to TRBD2. The length of the CDR3 is 15 residues. Germline V gene data show CDR1 as SNHLY and CDR2 as FYNNEI. Germline trimming cut 7 bases from V and 3 bases from J; bases unmatched to any gene: 9. As DNA, the CDR3 is TGTGCCAGCAAATTACTAGCGCCCGACTACAATGAGCAGTTCTTC. Its translation is CASKLLAPDYNEQFF. Full variable domain (remainder filled in from reference TRBV2 and TRBJ2-1): EPEVTQTPSHQVTQMGQEVILRCVPISNHLYFYWYRQILGQKVEFLVSFYNNEISEKSEIFDDQFSVERPDGSNFTLKIRSTKLEDSAMYFCASKLLAPDYNEQFFGPGTRLTVL.

The gene calls are TRBV6-5 and TRBJ2-5; TRBD1 agrees at 8 bases. The V gene end was trimmed by 4 bases and the J gene end by 1 base; junction bases not matched to a gene: 2. Germline CDR1 reads MNHEY; CDR2 reads SVGAGI. This CDR3 region has 14 residues. CDR3 region: CASSWTGTQETQYF. The CDR3 DNA reads as TGTGCCAGCAGTTGGACAGGGACCCAAGAGACCCAGTACTTC.

The V call is TRBV5-1, the J call TRBJ1-4; TRBD1 aligns across 10 bases. Germline trimming cut 0 bases from V and 6 bases from J; bases unmatched to any gene: 5. Per germline, CDR1 SGHRS and CDR2 YFSETQ. This CDR3 spans 16 amino acids. The CDR3 region is CASSLGTGQGHEKLFF. CDR3 bases: TGCGCCAGCAGCTTGGGCACGGGACAGGGGCATGAAAAACTGTTTTTT. Variable domain in full (rest from reference TRBV5-1 and TRBJ1-4): KAGVTQTPRYLIKTRGQQVTLSCSPISGHRSVSWYQQTPGQGLQFLFEYFSETQRNKGNFPGRFSGRQFSNSRSEMNVSTLELGDSALYLCASSLGTGQGHEKLFFGSGTQLSVL.

The CDR3 loop reads CASSDRAAYNEQFF. The CDR3 DNA is TGTGCCAGCAGTGACAGGGCGGCTTACAATGAGCAGTTCTTC. The chain links TRBV2 to TRBJ2-1; weak D call: TRBD1 (5 bases). Deletions cut 3 bases from V and 4 bases from J, with 10 bases between. CDR3 length: 14 residues. Per the germline V gene, CDR1 is SNHLY and CDR2 is FYNNEI.

This sequence joins TRBV20-1 and TRBJ2-7, with TRBD2 as a possible D gene (7 bases). This CDR3 has 13 amino acids. Germline V gene sequence: CDR1 DFQATT, CDR2 SNEGSKA (reference sequence). Deletions cut 4 bases from V and 5 bases from J, with 15 bases between. This CDR3 is CSAKRDTFDEQYF. Here the CDR3 DNA reads TGCAGTGCTAAGCGGGACACGTTCGACGAGCAGTACTTC.

The chain joins TRBV4-1 to TRBJ2-2; D unclear. The CDR3 totals 14 residues. Germline V gene sequence: CDR1 MGHRA, CDR2 YSYEKL. Trimming shortened V by 2 bases and J by 6 bases, and 10 bases separated the two germline ends. The CDR3: CASSQPSDPGELFF. The CDR3 coding sequence is TGCGCCAGCAGCCAACCAAGCGATCCCGGGGAGCTGTTTTTT.

The chain recombines TRBV5-1 with TRBJ2-7; tentatively, D is TRBD2 (5 bases). The CDR3 loop spans 14 amino acids. Trimming pared 1 base from V and 5 bases from J, leaving 13 bases between. The germline V gene has CDR1 SGHRS and CDR2 YFSETQ. CDR3 nucleotides: TGCGCCAGCAGCTTGTCGGGGAATTGGGACGAGCAGTACTTC. It specifies CASSLSGNWDEQYF.